This TCR beta chain stems from a study of blood T cell repertoires in COVID-19. Study details: Whether acute or convalescent, the COVID-19 samples came from the United States, Italy and Spain.

The CDR3 runs to 13 residues. Germline-derived CDR1 and CDR2 are SGHTA and FQGNSA. Trimming took 5 bases from V and 4 from J, leaving 12 bases between them. Assay used: immunoSEQ multiplex PCR; TCRdb lists only in-frame clones, some missing. Of 120,000 or so clones in the sample, 69% were seen once. The rearrangement links TRBV7-2 to TRBJ2-7; tentative D call: TRBD1 (6 bases). Sequencing was performed on peripheral blood. This TCR was sampled from a woman in her sixties or seventies with acute or convalescent COVID-19. CDR3 bases: TGTGCCAGCAGCCTACAGGACAGTTACGAGCAGTACTTC. Translated: CASSLQDSYEQYF.